A selection of T cell receptor beta chains follows, all from one sample in a study of CXCR3-negative and CXCR3-positive naive CD8 T cells. TCRdb re-called the 5' RACE reads, yielding one record per CDR3 amino acid sequence without DNA. Here the sample table reports approximately 45,000 distinct CDR3 sequences. The sequenced sample was memory CD8+ T cells from blood. The receptors come from a human donor in good health. Some clones in this sample may be carry-over from other donors' samples. Each CDR3 is given with its conserved first and last residue. Size is omitted from some rows. Given values are once, few, many or a class for expanded clones.

size	J	V	CDR3
.	TRBJ1-5	TRBV29-1	CSVGLGGTGNQPQHF
.	TRBJ2-4	TRBV29-1	CSVAGGPIAKNIQYF
.	TRBJ2-5	TRBV12-3/TRBV12-4	CASRSDKQETQYF
.	TRBJ2-2	TRBV28	CASSAETGGTGELFF
.	TRBJ1-5	TRBV20-1	CSARDLGRENQPQHF
.	TRBJ1-2	TRBV7-3	CASSLSGTSDYGYTF
.	TRBJ2-2	TRBV20-1	CSARDETSGHTGELFF
.	TRBJ1-4	TRBV4-2	CASSQFAGTGDEKLFF
.	TRBJ2-7	TRBV4-3	CASSQPTPLDYEQYF
medium-sized	TRBJ1-1	TRBV7-2	CASSLEGTFGRNTEAFF
.	TRBJ2-1	TRBV5-5	CASSLESNEQFF
.	TRBJ2-7	TRBV2	CASSLGGDALYEQYF
.	TRBJ1-2	TRBV19	CASEGAMTGNYGYTF
.	TRBJ1-2	TRBV2	CASLPRDRGLYGYTF
.	TRBJ2-5	TRBV29-1	CSVEVRTNQETQYF
.	TRBJ2-3	TRBV6-5	CASRRGGETDTQYF
.	TRBJ1-5	TRBV15	CATSSSPNSNQPQHF
.	TRBJ1-1	TRBV4-1	CASSLPQGYTEAFF
.	TRBJ2-7	TRBV28	CASSSSRRGGFYEQYF
.	TRBJ2-5	TRBV23-1	CASSPRAGLDEDYETQYF
.	TRBJ2-3	TRBV6-2/TRBV6-3	CATLLGLAISSTDTQYF
.	TRBJ2-7	TRBV5-6	CASSPWGLYEQYF
.	TRBJ2-1	TRBV6-6	CASSPGLADYNEQFF
.	TRBJ2-5	TRBV3-1	CASSPPGELVGETQYF
.	TRBJ2-5	TRBV12-3/TRBV12-4	CASSWTRSKETQYF
.	TRBJ2-3	TRBV6-2/TRBV6-3	CASSYGDRNTDTQYF
.	TRBJ2-7	TRBV29-1	CSVRDTYEQYF
.	TRBJ2-7	TRBV20-1	CSASAGRGPYEQYF
.	TRBJ2-5	TRBV2	CARETEETQYF